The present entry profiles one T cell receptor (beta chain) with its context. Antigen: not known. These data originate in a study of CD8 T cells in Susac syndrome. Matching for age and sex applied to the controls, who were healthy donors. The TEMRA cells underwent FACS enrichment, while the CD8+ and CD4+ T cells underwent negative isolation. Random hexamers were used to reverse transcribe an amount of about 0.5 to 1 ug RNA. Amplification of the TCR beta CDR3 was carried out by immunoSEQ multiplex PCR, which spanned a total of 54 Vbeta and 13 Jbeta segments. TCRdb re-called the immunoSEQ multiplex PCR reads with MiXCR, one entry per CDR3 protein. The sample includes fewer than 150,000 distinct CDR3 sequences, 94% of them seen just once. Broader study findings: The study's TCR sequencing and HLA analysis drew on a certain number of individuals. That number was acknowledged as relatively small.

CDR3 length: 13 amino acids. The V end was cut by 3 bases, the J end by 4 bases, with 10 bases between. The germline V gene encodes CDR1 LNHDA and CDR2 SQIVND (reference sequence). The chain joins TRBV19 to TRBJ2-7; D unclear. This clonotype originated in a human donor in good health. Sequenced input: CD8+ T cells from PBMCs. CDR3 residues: CASSIDLRYEQYF. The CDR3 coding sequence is TGTGCCAGTAGTATTGACTTACGGTACGAGCAGTACTTC.